This T cell receptor (beta chain) emerged from a study of T-cell memory formation after mild COVID-19. Whole-study findings and limits: Clones contracting across day 15 to 85 had a balanced CD4/CD8 profile; later expanding clones leaned CD4+. Several responding clones turned up in pre-infection memory, indicating that cross-reactive memory may have taken part.

Each CDR3 protein gets one entry after TCRdb re-called the 5' RACE reads with MiXCR. The data show about 440,000 distinct CDR3 sequences, over 15% seen once. In the case of this clonotype: Antigen specificity is unknown.

V was shortened by 2 bases and J by 3 bases, with 17 bases between the two germline ends. Germline V CDR1 and CDR2: SGHTA, FQGNSA. The CDR3 totals 17 residues. The chain has TRBV7-2 and TRBJ2-1, with D maybe TRBD1 (6 bases). Input material: PBMCs or a T cell subset sorted from them (not recorded which). This receptor was obtained from an adult woman who had mild COVID-19 (a few samples of this study predate the infection). Cell type and time point are not known. This CDR3 is CASSLSSGTRFYNEQFF. DNA for the CDR3: TGTGCCAGCAGCTTAAGTTCCGGGACACGTTTCTACAATGAGCAGTTCTTC.